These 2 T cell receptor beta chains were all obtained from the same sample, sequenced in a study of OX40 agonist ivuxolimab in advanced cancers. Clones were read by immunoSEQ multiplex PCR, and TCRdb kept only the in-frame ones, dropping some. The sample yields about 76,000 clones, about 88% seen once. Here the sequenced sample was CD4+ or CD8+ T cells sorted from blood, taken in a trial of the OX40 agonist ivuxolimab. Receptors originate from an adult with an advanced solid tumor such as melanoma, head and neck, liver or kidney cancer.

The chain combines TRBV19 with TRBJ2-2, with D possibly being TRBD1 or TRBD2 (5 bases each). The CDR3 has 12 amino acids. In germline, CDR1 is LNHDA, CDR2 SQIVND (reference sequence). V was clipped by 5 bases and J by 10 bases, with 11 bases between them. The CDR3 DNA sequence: TGTGCCAGTAGTCAGGGACGGGCGGAGCTGTTTTTT. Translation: CASSQGRAELFF. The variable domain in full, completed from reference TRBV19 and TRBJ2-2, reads DGGITQSPKYLFRKEGQNVTLSCEQNLNHDAMYWYRQDPGQGLRLIYYSQIVNDFQKGDIAEGYSVSREKKESFPLTVTSAQKNPTAFYLCASSQGRAELFFGEGSRLTVL.

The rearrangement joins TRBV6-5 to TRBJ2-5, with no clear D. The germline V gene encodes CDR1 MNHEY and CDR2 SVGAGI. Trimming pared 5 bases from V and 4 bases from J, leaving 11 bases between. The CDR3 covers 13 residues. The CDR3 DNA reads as TGTGCCAGCAGTAACCCACCCCGAGAGACCCAGTACTTC. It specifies CASSNPPRETQYF.